The T cell receptor (beta chain) described here comes from a study of blood T cells in healthy people across ages. About the research overall: Researchers report that template switching captured about one barcoded beta molecule per two T cells.

This clonotype has more than one count but fewer than ten. This CDR3 spans 16 amino acids. V trimming: 4 bases; J trimming: 4 bases; junction bases outside the gene matches: 9. The germline V gene encodes CDR1 MDHEN and CDR2 SYDVKM. The donors, aged roughly 6 to 100, were healthy Caucasians from Russia. Alongside a J-beta primer mix, a sample-barcoded 5' primer served in a second PCR lasting about 6 to 11 cycles. TCRdb itself ran the 5' RACE reads through MiXCR, one entry per CDR3 protein. The table includes some 710,000 distinct CDR3 sequences, about half detected once. The sample comprised blood. This sequence originates from a man aged 80 or over in good health. This sequence joins TRBV28 and TRBJ2-1; 8 bases align to TRBD2. This CDR3 is CASSSSSGSRYNEQFF. The CDR3 DNA reads as TGTGCCAGCAGTTCCTCAAGCGGGAGCCGGTACAATGAGCAGTTCTTC.